The next 8 T cell receptor beta chains were all read from a single sample in a study of cytomegalovirus exposure and HLA in healthy donors. The PCR contained 60 Vbeta and 13 Jbeta primers. The protocol was immunoSEQ multiplex PCR, while the TCRdb copy is restricted to in-frame clones and leaves out a portion. This sample has about 160,000 clones; 80% to 90% occur once, and the top ten carry 2.4%. The sample was PBMCs. All receptors come from a male donor in good health and CMV-seronegative.

The chain carries TRBV4-3 and TRBJ1-1, with 7 bases that match TRBD1. The germline CDR1 and CDR2 sequences are LGHNA and YSLEER. The ends lost 0 bases at V and 10 bases at J; junction bases unmatched: 11. The CDR3 consists of 15 residues. The DNA of the CDR3 is TGCGCCAGCAGCCAAGACCTTCCGGGACAGACGATAGCTTTCTTT. Protein product: CASSQDLPGQTIAFF.

This chain connects TRBV9 to TRBJ2-1; the D gene is possibly TRBD2 (6 bases). Germline V gene lookup returns CDR1 SGDLS and CDR2 YYNGEE. There are 14 residues in the CDR3. Deletions cut 0 bases from V and 9 bases from J, with 13 bases between. The CDR3 protein is CASSVGRGGAEQFF. Here the CDR3 DNA reads TGTGCCAGCAGCGTAGGCCGGGGCGGGGCTGAGCAGTTCTTC. Variable domain in full (rest from reference TRBV9 and TRBJ2-1): DSGVTQTPKHLITATGQRVTLRCSPRSGDLSVYWYQQSLDQGLQFLIQYYNGEERAKGNILERFSAQQFPDLHSELNLSSLELGDSALYFCASSVGRGGAEQFFGPGTRLTVL.

This chain links TRBV6-1 with TRBJ2-1; tentatively, D is TRBD1 (7 bases). With 2 bases removed from V and 4 bases from J, the gap between germline ends came to 15 bases. The CDR3 covers 16 residues. CDR1 and CDR2 (germline): MNHNS, SASEGT. The CDR3 DNA follows: TGTGCCAGCAGTGAACTAGCGCAGGGGGTTTACAATGAGCAGTTCTTC. Its protein product is CASSELAQGVYNEQFF.

The V gene is TRBV5-1, the J gene TRBJ2-7; 7 bases line up with TRBD2. The CDR3 runs 14 residues. V gave up 0 bases and J gave up 4 bases; unmatched junction bases: 4. Germline-derived CDR1 and CDR2 are SGHRS and YFSETQ. DNA of the CDR3: TGCGCCAGCAGCTTGGGCCAACTAGCGTACGAGCAGTACTTC. This sequence encodes CASSLGQLAYEQYF.

The rearrangement uses TRBV7-2 and TRBJ2-5; 10 positions match TRBD2. CDR3 length equals 15 residues. Germline V lookup: CDR1 SGHTA, CDR2 FQGNSA. Losses at the gene ends were 5 bases for V and 5 bases for J; bases not matched to a gene: 8. CDR3: CASSRTGTSAETQYF. DNA of the CDR3: TGTGCCAGCAGCAGGACCGGGACTAGCGCCGAGACCCAGTACTTC.

The CDR3: CASSLVPGFGQETQYF. The CDR3 DNA reads as TGTGCCAGCAGCTTAGTCCCGGGGTTCGGTCAAGAGACCCAGTACTTC. The chain joins TRBV11-2 to TRBJ2-5; a weak D match, TRBD2 (5 bases). CDR3 length: 16 amino acids. CDR1 and CDR2 (germline): SGHAT, FQNNGV. V was trimmed by 1 base and J by 2 bases, leaving 14 bases between them.

The chain uses TRBV5-1 and TRBJ1-2, with no clear D. Germline CDR1 and CDR2: SGHRS and YFSETQ. Trimming took 1 base from V and 0 from J, leaving 13 bases between them. This CDR3 comprises 16 residues. Here the CDR3 DNA reads TGCGCCAGCAGCTTGTATCTTGGCAAACCTAACTATGGCTACACCTTC. Its protein product is CASSLYLGKPNYGYTF.

As DNA, the CDR3 is TGTGCCAGTAGTCTCCGGGACAGGGGACGTCATGAGCAGTTCTTC. Translating gives CASSLRDRGRHEQFF. The chain links TRBV19 to TRBJ2-1; 10 bases are a match to TRBD1. V lost 5 bases to trimming and J lost 8 bases; unmatched junction nucleotides: 9. The germline V gene encodes CDR1 LNHDA and CDR2 SQIVND (reference sequence). The CDR3 is 15 residues long.